Described below is a single T cell receptor (beta chain) sequence and its context. The sample is drawn from a study of blood T cell repertoires in COVID-19. Study-wide background: Samples representing acute and convalescent COVID-19 were sourced from the United States, Italy and Spain.

Assay: immunoSEQ multiplex PCR; the TCRdb copy retains only in-frame clones and omits some. The data contain a few thousand clones, 91% of them singletons. In germline, CDR1 is SNHLY, CDR2 FYNNEI. The CDR3 loop spans 13 amino acids. V was clipped by 4 bases and J by 4 bases; unmatched bases: 4. This chain uses TRBV2 with TRBJ2-7, with 7 bases aligning to TRBD1. The receptor comes from a man aged 50-59 years with active COVID-19. Material for sequencing was peripheral blood. CDR3 amino acids: CASSGAGGYEQYF. As DNA, the CDR3 is TGTGCCAGCAGTGGGGCAGGGGGATACGAGCAGTACTTC.